These T cell receptor beta chains were read from a single sample in a study of T cell changes during pregnancy in multiple sclerosis. Some clones are missing from TCRdb's copy, which holds only in-frame ones; the method was immunoSEQ multiplex PCR. This sample has about 100,000 clones, with 92% found just once. The sequences come from peripheral blood, collected after pregnancy. The receptors were gathered from a female donor with multiple sclerosis, enrolled in a pregnancy study. Both conserved end residues are part of each CDR3. Each record gives: D gene, J gene, clone size, V gene, CDR3 DNA, CDR3 protein. The D gene is left open where the match is weak. The size field is filled for only some rows; it gives once, few, many or a size class.

D gene: NA
J gene: TRBJ1-2
clone size: NA
V gene: TRBV30
CDR3 DNA: TGTGCCTGGAGTTATCCTAGGGGTACCACCTTGGGCTACACCTTC
CDR3 protein: CAWSYPRGTTLGYTF

D gene: TRBD2
J gene: TRBJ2-7
clone size: NA
V gene: TRBV4-1
CDR3 DNA: TGCGCCAGCAGCCAAGGACTAGCGGGAGCTTACGAGCAGTACTTC
CDR3 protein: CASSQGLAGAYEQYF

D gene: NA
J gene: TRBJ1-5
clone size: NA
V gene: TRBV6-1
CDR3 DNA: TGTGCCAGCAGTGAGACAGCTAATCAGCCCCAGCATTTT
CDR3 protein: CASSETANQPQHF

D gene: NA
J gene: TRBJ2-6
clone size: NA
V gene: TRBV28
CDR3 DNA: TGTGCCAGCAGTTCCAGGGACTCTGGGGCCAACGTCCTGACTTTC
CDR3 protein: CASSSRDSGANVLTF

D gene: NA
J gene: TRBJ1-6
clone size: NA
V gene: TRBV6-1
CDR3 DNA: TGTGCCAGCAGTGAACGCAGCTCCTATAATTCACCCCTCCACTTT
CDR3 protein: CASSERSSYNSPLHF

D gene: NA
J gene: TRBJ1-3
clone size: NA
V gene: TRBV5-4
CDR3 DNA: TGTGCCACCCACAGTGGAAACACCATATATTTT
CDR3 protein: CATHSGNTIYF

D gene: NA
J gene: TRBJ2-7
clone size: NA
V gene: TRBV11-3
CDR3 DNA: TGTGCCAGCAGCTTATTCTTCGGGGATTCCTACGAGCAGTACTTC
CDR3 protein: CASSLFFGDSYEQYF

D gene: NA
J gene: TRBJ2-7
clone size: NA
V gene: TRBV20-1
CDR3 DNA: TGCAGGACTGGCGGGGAGCAGTACTTC
CDR3 protein: CRTGGEQYF

D gene: TRBD1
J gene: TRBJ1-5
clone size: NA
V gene: TRBV7-9
CDR3 DNA: TGTGCCAGCAGCTCCGGGACAGGACCCTTCAAAAATCAGCCCCAGCATTTT
CDR3 protein: CASSSGTGPFKNQPQHF

D gene: TRBD2
J gene: TRBJ2-5
clone size: NA
V gene: TRBV4-3
CDR3 DNA: TGCGCCAGCAGCCAAGGACTAGCGGAGACCCAGTACTTC
CDR3 protein: CASSQGLAETQYF

D gene: NA
J gene: TRBJ2-5
clone size: NA
V gene: TRBV6-6
CDR3 DNA: TGTGCCAGCAGTTATGGCGAGGGCGAGACCCAGTACTTC
CDR3 protein: CASSYGEGETQYF

D gene: NA
J gene: TRBJ1-1
clone size: NA
V gene: TRBV7-2
CDR3 DNA: TGTGCCAGCACCTTACCGGGAATCAACACTGAAGCTTTCTTT
CDR3 protein: CASTLPGINTEAFF

D gene: TRBD2
J gene: TRBJ2-3
clone size: NA
V gene: TRBV13
CDR3 DNA: TGTGCCAGCAGCTTCCTTGGACTAGCGGGGAACACAGATACGCAGTATTTT
CDR3 protein: CASSFLGLAGNTDTQYF

D gene: NA
J gene: TRBJ1-1
clone size: NA
V gene: TRBV28
CDR3 DNA: TGTGCCAGCAGCTCTAAACTCCTTTACAGGTTTGAAGCTTTCTTT
CDR3 protein: CASSSKLLYRFEAFF

D gene: NA
J gene: TRBJ1-3
clone size: NA
V gene: TRBV28
CDR3 DNA: TGTGCCAGCAGTTTAGCGTACAGAGGAAACACCATATATTTT
CDR3 protein: CASSLAYRGNTIYF

D gene: NA
J gene: TRBJ2-7
clone size: NA
V gene: TRBV27
CDR3 DNA: TGTGCCAGCAGTTTATCCTTCGACAGGAGCTTTTACGAGCAGTACTTC
CDR3 protein: CASSLSFDRSFYEQYF

D gene: TRBD1
J gene: TRBJ1-1
clone size: NA
V gene: TRBV19
CDR3 DNA: TGTGCCAGTAGTATCGGGTTGAACAGGGGGCTAGGCACTGAAGCTTTCTTT
CDR3 protein: CASSIGLNRGLGTEAFF

D gene: TRBD2
J gene: TRBJ2-5
clone size: NA
V gene: TRBV7-9
CDR3 DNA: TGTGCCAGCAGCTTGCTAGCGGGAGGACAAGAGACCCAGTACTTC
CDR3 protein: CASSLLAGGQETQYF

D gene: NA
J gene: TRBJ2-1
clone size: NA
V gene: TRBV19
CDR3 DNA: TGTGCCAGTAGTATAAGGGGCGGTTCCTACAATGAGCAGTTCTTC
CDR3 protein: CASSIRGGSYNEQFF

D gene: TRBD2
J gene: TRBJ2-7
clone size: NA
V gene: TRBV13
CDR3 DNA: TGTGCCAGCAGTTCGGGGGGGAGGGACGAGCAGTACTTC
CDR3 protein: CASSSGGRDEQYF

D gene: TRBD2
J gene: TRBJ2-5
clone size: NA
V gene: TRBV7-8
CDR3 DNA: TGTGCCAGCAGCTTGACTAGCGGGGGGGCTGGGGAGACCCAGTACTTC
CDR3 protein: CASSLTSGGAGETQYF

D gene: TRBD2
J gene: TRBJ2-3
clone size: NA
V gene: TRBV19
CDR3 DNA: TGTGCCAGTAGTATCAGAGGGCGGGAGTTGGATACGCAGTATTTT
CDR3 protein: CASSIRGRELDTQYF

D gene: NA
J gene: TRBJ1-2
clone size: NA
V gene: TRBV28
CDR3 DNA: TGTGCCAGCACGGGAGCAACAACTAACTATGGCTACACCTTC
CDR3 protein: CASTGATTNYGYTF

D gene: TRBD1
J gene: TRBJ2-6
clone size: NA
V gene: TRBV29-1
CDR3 DNA: TGCAGCGTTGTACAGGGGTCTGCTGGGGCCAACGTCCTGACTTTC
CDR3 protein: CSVVQGSAGANVLTF

D gene: TRBD1
J gene: TRBJ1-6
clone size: few
V gene: TRBV5-6
CDR3 DNA: TGTGCCAGCAGCTCGGGACAGGGACGGAGGGCATCACCCCTCCACTTT
CDR3 protein: CASSSGQGRRASPLHF

D gene: TRBD2
J gene: TRBJ2-1
clone size: NA
V gene: TRBV7-3
CDR3 DNA: TGTGCCAGCAGCTCGCTGACTAGCGGGACCGACGATGAGCAGTTCTTC
CDR3 protein: CASSSLTSGTDDEQFF

D gene: TRBD1
J gene: TRBJ1-2
clone size: once
V gene: TRBV4-3
CDR3 DNA: TGCGCCAGCAGCCAGCCGGGACAGGGGGCAGGAGGCTACACCTTC
CDR3 protein: CASSQPGQGAGGYTF

D gene: TRBD2
J gene: TRBJ2-3
clone size: NA
V gene: TRBV7-2
CDR3 DNA: TGTGCCAGCAGCCCTAGCGGGGGCCTCACAGATACGCAGTATTTT
CDR3 protein: CASSPSGGLTDTQYF

D gene: TRBD1
J gene: TRBJ2-7
clone size: NA
V gene: TRBV7-2
CDR3 DNA: TGTGCCAGCACCGGGACAGAGACCTACGAGCAGTACTTC
CDR3 protein: CASTGTETYEQYF

D gene: NA
J gene: TRBJ2-1
clone size: NA
V gene: TRBV2
CDR3 DNA: TGTGCCAGCAGTTACGACTCTCCGGGTTCCTACAATGAGCAGTTCTTC
CDR3 protein: CASSYDSPGSYNEQFF

D gene: TRBD1
J gene: TRBJ2-7
clone size: NA
V gene: TRBV13
CDR3 DNA: TGTGCCAGCAGACACACAGGGGGATACGAGCAGTACTTC
CDR3 protein: CASRHTGGYEQYF

D gene: NA
J gene: TRBJ1-4
clone size: NA
V gene: TRBV11-2
CDR3 DNA: TGTGCCAGCAGCTTAAGAGGATTCTGGACAGATAATGAAAAACTGTTTTTT
CDR3 protein: CASSLRGFWTDNEKLFF

D gene: TRBD2
J gene: TRBJ2-5
clone size: NA
V gene: TRBV6-5
CDR3 DNA: TGTGCCAGCAGTTACTCGGGAGGGATGGAGACCCAGTACTTC
CDR3 protein: CASSYSGGMETQYF

D gene: TRBD1
J gene: TRBJ2-7
clone size: NA
V gene: TRBV11-3
CDR3 DNA: TGTGCCAGCAGCTCGGACAGGGCCCTCTACGAGCAGTACTTC
CDR3 protein: CASSSDRALYEQYF

D gene: TRBD2
J gene: TRBJ2-2
clone size: NA
V gene: TRBV18
CDR3 DNA: TGTGCCAGCTCACGACTAGCGGGAGGTGGTTCAAACACCGGGGAGCTGTTTTTT
CDR3 protein: CASSRLAGGGSNTGELFF

D gene: NA
J gene: TRBJ1-1
clone size: NA
V gene: TRBV5-4
CDR3 DNA: TGTGCCAGCAGCTTTCTGACGGGAAACACTGAAGCTTTCTTT
CDR3 protein: CASSFLTGNTEAFF

D gene: TRBD2
J gene: TRBJ2-7
clone size: NA
V gene: TRBV5-6
CDR3 DNA: TGTGCCAGCAGCTGGGGTCTAGCGGGAGTCTACGAGCAGTACTTC
CDR3 protein: CASSWGLAGVYEQYF

D gene: TRBD2
J gene: TRBJ2-3
clone size: NA
V gene: TRBV27
CDR3 DNA: TGTGCCAGCAGCCCAGCGGGGGGCACACCAGATACGCAGTATTTT
CDR3 protein: CASSPAGGTPDTQYF

D gene: NA
J gene: TRBJ1-5
clone size: few
V gene: TRBV10-3
CDR3 DNA: TGTGCCATCAGCGGGGGGGCGGCCAATCAGCCCCAGCATTTT
CDR3 protein: CAISGGAANQPQHF